The 29 T cell receptor beta chains in this list originate from one sample, sequenced in a study of T cell repertoires in cytomegalovirus infection. TCRdb re-derived calls from the reads in MiXCR, one entry per CDR3 protein. The table lists roughly 760,000 distinct CDR3 sequences, 35% to 45% of them singletons. The sequencing sample was made of PBMCs. The receptors derive from a human donor in good health (CMV status not recorded). Some clones in this sample may be carry-over from other donors' samples.

The rearrangement joins TRBV7-9 to TRBJ1-1, with 10 nucleotides matching TRBD1. V lost 5 bases and J lost 3; bases outside the gene matches: 6. This CDR3 is built from 15 residues. Germline V gene data show CDR1 as SEHNR and CDR2 as FQNEAQ (reference sequence). CDR3 nucleotide sequence: TGTGCCAGCAGCCCACCGGACAGGGGGGACACTGAAGCTTTCTTT. It is translated as CASSPPDRGDTEAFF.

CDR3 loop: CASSSGKFTEAFF. DNA for the CDR3: TGTGCCAGCAGTTCGGGGAAGTTCACTGAAGCTTTCTTT. The V gene is TRBV12-3 or TRBV12-4, the J gene TRBJ1-1; unclear D gene. The CDR3 length is 13 residues. With 4 bases removed from V and 4 bases from J, the gap between germline ends came to 10 bases.

Worth noting for this clonotype: Sequence at one end of the junction differs from germline and may be a read error. The chain joins TRBV12-3 or TRBV12-4 to TRBJ2-3; D is uncertain. There are 14 residues in the CDR3. In DNA form, the CDR3 reads TGTGCCAGCATATCCACTATTTTCACATATACGCAGTATTTT. It translates to CASISTIFTYTQYF.

The chain carries TRBV9 and TRBJ1-1; tentative D call: TRBD1 (6 bases). V was cut by 0 bases and J by 0 bases, with 15 bases left in between. The CDR3 runs to 17 residues. Germline CDR1 SGDLS, CDR2 YYNGEE. CDR3 sequence: CASSVDPLQGLNTEAFF. CDR3 coding DNA: TGTGCCAGCAGCGTAGACCCCCTACAGGGCCTGAACACTGAAGCTTTCTTT. The variable domain in full, with the rest retrieved from reference TRBV9 and TRBJ1-1, is DSGVTQTPKHLITATGQRVTLRCSPRSGDLSVYWYQQSLDQGLQFLIQYYNGEERAKGNILERFSAQQFPDLHSELNLSSLELGDSALYFCASSVDPLQGLNTEAFFGQGTRLTVV.

This clonotype appeared a single time. This chain connects TRBV7-8 to TRBJ1-3; TRBD1 matches at 8 bases. This CDR3 is 16 amino acids long. Germline loops: CDR1 SGHVS, CDR2 FQNEAQ. The V and J ends lost 5 bases and 2 bases, in that order; junction bases with no gene match: 8. The CDR3 loop is CASSPRDRRTGNTIYF. CDR3 bases: TGTGCCAGCAGCCCGAGGGACAGGCGTACTGGAAACACCATATATTTT. Full variable domain (outside the CDR3, taken from reference TRBV7-8 and TRBJ1-3): GAGVSQSPRYKVAKRGQDVALRCDPISGHVSLFWYQQALGQGPEFLTYFQNEAQLDKSGLPSDRFFAERPEGSVSTLKIQRTQQEDSAVYLCASSPRDRRTGNTIYFGEGSWLTVV.

This clonotype has more than one count but fewer than ten. V and J are TRBV28 and TRBJ1-1, with 7 positions matching TRBD1. The CDR3 totals 16 residues. The germline V gene encodes CDR1 MDHEN and CDR2 SYDVKM. With V trimmed by 6 bases and J by 9 bases, 19 bases remained unmatched. In DNA form, the CDR3 reads TGTGCCAGCAGAGTTTTGGGGGGTGAAACAGGGGCTAAAGCTTTCTTT. Translating gives CASRVLGGETGAKAFF.

The rearrangement joins TRBV6-5 to TRBJ2-3, with a possible D match to TRBD2 (6 bases). Looked up from germline, CDR1 is MNHEY and CDR2 is SVGAGI. V gave up 7 bases and J gave up 3 bases, with 14 bases separating them. The CDR3 runs to 14 residues. CDR3 region: CASKAGMKTDTQYF. As DNA, the CDR3 is TGTGCCAGCAAGGCGGGGATGAAAACAGATACGCAGTATTTT.

This clonotype was counted between two and nine times. The V and J genes are TRBV7-2 and TRBJ2-7; D not resolved. Germline V CDR1 and CDR2: SGHTA, FQGNSA. Trimming cost V 8 bases and J 2 bases, with 13 bases left between them. This CDR3 contains 13 residues. This CDR3 is CASAMGRTYEQYF. The CDR3 nucleotides are TGTGCCAGCGCCATGGGCCGAACCTACGAGCAGTACTTC.

This clonotype was detected a few times. The chain uses TRBV7-9 and TRBJ1-2; D is uncertain. V was shortened by 5 bases and J by 7 bases, with 20 bases between the two germline ends. The CDR3 is 15 amino acids. In germline, CDR1 is SEHNR, CDR2 FQNEAQ (reference sequence). The CDR3 DNA sequence: TGTGCCAGCAGCCGATCTGACGGAGCTCTGGGTGGCTACACCTTC. This codes for CASSRSDGALGGYTF. The variable domain in full, completed from reference TRBV7-9 and TRBJ1-2, reads DTGVSQNPRHKITKRGQNVTFRCDPISEHNRLYWYRQTLGQGPEFLTYFQNEAQLEKSRLLSDRFSAERPKGSFSTLEIQRTEQGDSAMYLCASSRSDGALGGYTFGSGTRLTVV.

This chain joins TRBV7-4 and TRBJ2-3, with TRBD2 identical over 8 bases. Germline values: CDR1 SGHVT, CDR2 SQSDAQ. This CDR3 has 16 amino acids. V gave up 5 bases and J gave up 1 base; unmatched junction bases: 8. This CDR3 reads CASSTTSGYGTDTQYF. CDR3 nucleotides: TGTGCCAGCAGCACTACTAGCGGATACGGCACAGATACGCAGTATTTT.

This clonotype was seen more than once but under ten times. This sequence joins TRBV28 and TRBJ2-1; 11 bases map to TRBD2. Germline V gives CDR1 MDHEN, CDR2 SYDVKM. The CDR3 is 14 residues long. Trimming cost V 6 bases and J 9 bases; bases outside gene matches: 7. For the CDR3, the DNA is TGTGCCAGCAGAGGACAGGGGACTAGCGGTGAGCAGTTCTTC. This encodes CASRGQGTSGEQFF. The full variable domain, its missing parts supplied by reference TRBV28 and TRBJ2-1, is DVKVTQSSRYLVKRTGEKVFLECVQDMDHENMFWYRQDPGLGLRLIYFSYDVKMKEKGDIPEGYSVSREKKERFSLILESASTNQTSMYLCASRGQGTSGEQFFGPGTRLTVL.

To note about this clonotype: A much larger clone lies a single base off, so this may be a read error. The V gene is TRBV11-2, the J gene TRBJ2-1, with 14 nucleotides matching TRBD2. There are 13 residues in the CDR3. With 8 bases clipped from V and 6 bases from J, the junction kept 0 bases outside the gene matches. The germline CDR1 and CDR2 sequences are SGHAT and FQNNGV. The chain's CDR3 is CASGTSGSNEQFF. CDR3 nucleotides: TGTGCCAGCGGGACTAGCGGGAGCAATGAGCAGTTCTTC.

The chain uses TRBV7-2 and TRBJ2-7; D might be TRBD2 (6 bases). This CDR3 is built from 15 residues. V was pared by 7 bases and J by 0 bases, with 16 bases between. Germline loops: CDR1 SGHTA, CDR2 FQGNSA. CDR3 sequence (DNA): TGTGCCAGCAAAAGGCGACCGGGAGCCTCCTACGAGCAGTACTTC. Protein product: CASKRRPGASYEQYF.

The chain couples TRBV7-3 to TRBJ2-7, with 7 bases identical to TRBD2. The CDR3 runs to 15 residues. The V segment lost 1 base and the J segment 0 bases; nucleotides outside the gene matches: 3. Germline lookup yields CDR1 SGHTA and CDR2 FQGTGA. Here the CDR3 DNA reads TGTGCCAGCAGCTTAATGGGGGGGGACTCCTACGAGCAGTACTTC. It codes for CASSLMGGDSYEQYF.

This chain joins TRBV6-5 and TRBJ2-5; 7 bases map to TRBD2. The V gene's germline CDR1 is MNHEY and CDR2 SVGAGI. The CDR3 is 16 amino acids. Trimming took 5 bases from V and 4 from J; bases not matched to a gene: 13. CDR3 sequence: CASSRRGLAAGETQYF. In nucleotides, the CDR3 is TGTGCCAGCAGTCGGCGCGGGCTAGCGGCGGGAGAGACCCAGTACTTC.

This clonotype has more than one count but fewer than ten. The CDR3 DNA follows: TGTGCCATCAGTGAGGTCACGCTCACCCAAGAGACCCAGTACTTC. Translation gives CAISEVTLTQETQYF. The V gene is TRBV10-3, the J gene TRBJ2-5; no definite D call. Trimming removed 2 bases at V and 1 base at J, with 11 bases between. Germline CDR1 is ENHRY and CDR2 is SYGVKD. The CDR3 length is 15 residues.

Points on this clonotype: A much more abundant neighbour one base away suggests this may be a read error. This CDR3 fails to terminate in the conserved phenylalanine or tryptophan, so it likely reflects a read error. The genes are TRBV28 and TRBJ1-2; D gene unclear. V was clipped by 6 bases and J by 5 bases, with 13 bases between them. The germline CDR1 and CDR2 sequences are MDHEN and SYDVKM. The CDR3 has 13 residues. The CDR3 region is CASSGFSYYGYTC. In DNA, the CDR3 is TGTGCCAGCAGCGGATTCAGCTATTATGGCTACACCTGC.

This chain joins TRBV28 and TRBJ2-2, with D perhaps TRBD2 (7 bases). The V gene lost 7 bases and the J gene lost 0 bases, with 12 bases spanning the gap. The CDR3 sequence is 15 residues long. The germline gives CDR1 MDHEN, CDR2 SYDVKM. The CDR3 is CASMRGGANTGELFF. The CDR3, as DNA: TGTGCCAGCATGAGGGGGGGGGCGAACACCGGGGAGCTGTTTTTT.

This chain connects TRBV4-2 to TRBJ2-1; 8 bases fit TRBD1. V lost 4 bases, J lost 8 bases, and 7 bases stayed unmatched. Germline V gene lookup returns CDR1 LGHNA and CDR2 YNFKEQ. The length of the CDR3 is 14 residues. CDR3 residues: CASSRRTGSDEQFF. CDR3 nucleotides: TGTGCCAGCAGCCGGAGGACAGGGAGCGATGAGCAGTTCTTC.

V and J are TRBV12-3 or TRBV12-4 and TRBJ1-2, with D maybe TRBD1 (5 bases). CDR3 length: 16 residues. V was pared by 6 bases and J by 3 bases, with 20 bases between. DNA for the CDR3: TGTGCCAGCAGCCCACTCGGGGGGGGAGAGGACTATGGCTACACCTTC. It is translated as CASSPLGGGEDYGYTF.

This clonotype was detected a few times. The gene calls are TRBV4-1 and TRBJ1-4; unclear D gene. This CDR3 is 15 amino acids long. Germline V gene lookup returns CDR1 MGHRA and CDR2 YSYEKL. The V end lost 4 bases, the J end lost 5 bases, and 14 bases lay between the germline ends. The CDR3 DNA reads TGCGCCAGCAGCCTCTTTACACAAGGAAATGAAAAACTGTTTTTT. Translating it yields CASSLFTQGNEKLFF.

In this sample, this clonotype turned up a few times. The chain employs TRBV14 and TRBJ1-2; D is unresolved. Trimming stripped 1 base from V and 9 bases from J, with 12 bases between. The germline gives CDR1 SGHDN, CDR2 FVKESK. This CDR3 is 13 amino acids long. The CDR3 DNA reads as TGTGCCAGCAGCCAAGGGGTCCATAGGAGCTACACCTTC. This encodes CASSQGVHRSYTF.

The chain carries TRBV10-3 and TRBJ2-3; TRBD2 matches 9 bases. CDR1 and CDR2 from the germline V gene are ENHRY and SYGVKD. Trimming removed 4 bases from V and 2 bases from J; junction bases left unmatched: 16. The CDR3 extends over 19 amino acids. CDR3 coding DNA: TGTGCCATCAGTGGTGTGCGGCGGGAGGGCCAATCCCCCACAGATACGCAGTATTTT. Amino acid sequence: CAISGVRREGQSPTDTQYF.

The J gene is TRBJ2-7, the V gene TRBV7-2, with 8 bases lining up with TRBD2. The junction had 18 bases not matched to a gene; V was cut back by 1 base and J by 4 bases. CDR3 length: 19 amino acids. In germline, CDR1 is SGHTA, CDR2 FQGNSA. CDR3 region: CASSLDPFRGGGSRYEQYF. The CDR3, as DNA: TGTGCCAGCAGCTTAGATCCCTTCCGGGGGGGAGGTAGTCGGTACGAGCAGTACTTC.

This clonotype occurred once. A junction boundary mismatches the germline segment, possibly from a read error. The gene calls are TRBV7-2 and TRBJ2-2; D possibly corresponds to TRBD2 (5 bases). This CDR3 has 15 amino acids. The germline gives CDR1 SGHTA, CDR2 FQGNSA. DNA of the CDR3: TGTTCCAGCAGCTTGGACTTCCCGAACACCGGGGAGCTTTTTTTT. Its translation: CSSSLDFPNTGELFF. Full variable domain (missing parts from reference TRBV7-2 and TRBJ2-2): GAGVSQSPSNKVTEKGKDVELRCDPISGHTALYWYRQSLGQGLEFLIYFQGNSAPDKSGLPSDRFSAERTGGSVSTLTIQRTQQEDSAVYLCSSSLDFPNTGELFFGEGSRLTVL.

The chain couples TRBV7-6 to TRBJ2-1; D unresolved. This CDR3 contains 16 residues. Germline V CDR1 and CDR2: SGHVS, FNYEAQ. The V end lost 2 bases, the J end lost 5 bases, and 16 bases lay between the germline ends. The DNA of the CDR3 is TGTGCCAGCAGCTTATTTGCTGCTGTACCCCACAATGAGCAGTTCTTC. The encoded protein is CASSLFAAVPHNEQFF.

In its sample, this clonotype was seen a few times. The chain recombines TRBV28 with TRBJ1-6, with 7 nucleotides matching TRBD1. This CDR3 comprises 16 residues. Germline loops: CDR1 MDHEN, CDR2 SYDVKM. J gave up 7 bases and V 6 bases, and 12 bases lay outside the gene matches. CDR3 residues: CASRPRTGSGNSPLHF. The CDR3 nucleotides are TGTGCCAGCAGGCCTCGGACAGGCAGCGGAAATTCACCCCTCCACTTT. The full variable domain, with the rest looked up from reference TRBV28 and TRBJ1-6, is DVKVTQSSRYLVKRTGEKVFLECVQDMDHENMFWYRQDPGLGLRLIYFSYDVKMKEKGDIPEGYSVSREKKERFSLILESASTNQTSMYLCASRPRTGSGNSPLHFGNGTRLTVT.

The chain employs TRBV28 and TRBJ2-7; TRBD1 is a possible D gene (6 bases). V was pared by 8 bases and J by 3 bases, with 14 bases between. Germline loops: CDR1 MDHEN, CDR2 SYDVKM. This CDR3 is 13 amino acids long. Written as DNA, the CDR3 is TGTGCCAGCCAGGACAGACTGCTCTACGAGCAGTACTTC. Amino acids: CASQDRLLYEQYF.

V is TRBV19 and J is TRBJ2-5; the D is unclear. The CDR3 extends over 13 amino acids. Germline CDR1 and CDR2: LNHDA and SQIVND (reference sequence). Trimming shortened V by 6 bases and J by 5 bases, and 13 bases separated the two germline ends. CDR3 region: CASSTSLGETQYF. In nucleotides, the CDR3 is TGTGCCAGTAGCACCTCATTGGGGGAGACCCAGTACTTC.